This T cell receptor beta chain emerged from a study of blood T cell repertoires in COVID-19. Study details: T cells, B-cell-depleted T cells, or PBMCs provided the cDNA or gDNA that served as material.

This clone has more than one count but fewer than ten. Generated by immunoSEQ multiplex PCR, the TCRdb table keeps only in-frame clones and is missing some. The sample shows 250,000 or so clones, approximately 86% of them seen only once. The material sequenced was peripheral blood. The source of this sequence is a woman between 65 and 79 years old with active or convalescent COVID-19.

The DNA of the CDR3 is TGTGCCAGCAGCGTACAGGGTGGCACTGAAGCTTTCTTT. Its translation is CASSVQGGTEAFF. The rearrangement joins TRBV7-9 to TRBJ1-1; D is perhaps TRBD1 (6 bases). The CDR3 is 13 amino acids. Germline V gives CDR1 SEHNR, CDR2 FQNEAQ (reference sequence). Deletions cut 5 bases from V and 4 bases from J, with 11 bases between.